These 9 T cell receptor beta chains were all obtained from the same sample, sequenced in a study of blood T cell repertoires in COVID-19. Data came from immunoSEQ multiplex PCR; TCRdb stores just in-frame clones and leaves some out. The sample has about 350,000 clones; 88% are singletons. The source material was PBMCs or T cells enriched from blood (not recorded which). These receptors were taken from a woman in her 30s who had been exposed to COVID-19.

The chain carries TRBV21-1 and TRBJ1-2; TRBD1 is taken as the D call from the table, unchecked against the DNA. TRBV21-1 is described as a pseudogene. The CDR3 is 15 amino acids. The CDR3 region is CASSKSARGPEGYTF. The CDR3 DNA is TGTGCCAGCAGCAAATCCGCCAGGGGGCCAGAAGGCTACACCTTC.

The chain is built from TRBV10-3 and TRBJ1-2; D might be TRBD1 (5 bases). V gave up 0 bases and J gave up 4 bases, with 15 bases separating them. The length of the CDR3 is 16 residues. Germline lookup yields CDR1 ENHRY and CDR2 SYGVKD. Here the CDR3 reads CAISESSSQGSYGYTF. CDR3 bases: TGTGCCATCAGTGAGTCATCCTCCCAGGGTTCCTATGGCTACACCTTC.

The chain joins TRBV7-6 to TRBJ1-1; D might be TRBD1 (5 bases). From germline, CDR1 is SGHVS and CDR2 FNYEAQ. The CDR3 sequence is 15 residues long. The V and J ends lost 5 bases and 5 bases respectively, with 18 bases between them. CDR3: CASSTGAGGRTEAFF. The CDR3 coding sequence is TGTGCCAGCAGCACTGGAGCGGGGGGTCGGACTGAAGCTTTCTTT.

The gene calls are TRBV27 and TRBJ2-7; D is ambiguous. This CDR3 is 12 amino acids long. The V and J ends lost 3 bases and 5 bases respectively, with 8 bases between them. The germline gives CDR1 MNHEY, CDR2 SMNVEV (reference sequence). DNA for the CDR3: TGTGCCAGCAGTTTGTCGGGTAACGAGCAGTACTTC. This translates into CASSLSGNEQYF.

The V and J genes are TRBV4-2 and TRBJ1-3; 7 bases align to TRBD1. The length of the CDR3 is 17 residues. V dropped 0 bases and J dropped 3; count of bases not matched to a gene: 8. Looked up from germline, CDR1 is LGHNA and CDR2 is YNFKEQ. CDR3 sequence reads: CASSQEAQGKIGNTIYF. The CDR3 nucleotides are TGTGCCAGCAGCCAAGAGGCACAGGGGAAAATTGGAAACACCATATATTTT.

The chain combines TRBV28 with TRBJ2-7, with D possibly matching TRBD2 (6 bases). Germline loops: CDR1 MDHEN, CDR2 SYDVKM. This CDR3 spans 15 amino acids. Trimming took off 4 bases at V and 4 bases at J, with 17 bases between the two ends. The CDR3 reads CASSSGTLLAYEQYF. The DNA of the CDR3 is TGTGCCAGCAGTTCCGGGACTCTCCTGGCATACGAGCAGTACTTC. The full variable domain, in which reference TRBV28 and TRBJ2-7 provide the parts outside the CDR3, is DVKVTQSSRYLVKRTGEKVFLECVQDMDHENMFWYRQDPGLGLRLIYFSYDVKMKEKGDIPEGYSVSREKKERFSLILESASTNQTSMYLCASSSGTLLAYEQYFGPGTRLTVT.

The J gene is TRBJ2-3, the V gene TRBV29-1, with 14 bases that match TRBD2. CDR1 SQVTM and CDR2 ANQGSEA come from the germline V gene. The CDR3 spans 17 residues. V shed 4 bases and J 1 base; nucleotides not matched to a gene: 7. CDR3 nucleotide sequence: TGCAGCGTTGCCGGGACTAGCGGGAGCGGTGGCACAGATACGCAGTATTTT. Translated: CSVAGTSGSGGTDTQYF.

The chain is built from TRBV20-1 and TRBJ1-2, with D maybe TRBD1 (5 bases). This CDR3 comprises 13 residues. CDR1 is DFQATT, CDR2 SNEGSKA, per germline (reference sequence). V lost 3 bases and J lost 6, with 14 bases in between. CDR3 nucleotides: TGCAGTGCTAGTCGGCAGGGCGTGAATGGCTACACCTTC. This gives the protein CSASRQGVNGYTF.

The gene calls are TRBV6-6 and TRBJ2-5; TRBD1 might be the D (5 bases). Trimming took 10 bases from V and 1 from J, leaving 7 bases between them. The length of the CDR3 is 11 residues. Per germline, CDR1 MNHNY and CDR2 SVGAGI (reference sequence). CDR3 coding DNA: TGTGCCACGACAGTCCAAGAGACCCAGTACTTC. It specifies CATTVQETQYF.